This section outlines one T cell receptor beta chain sequence together with its context. Its antigen is as yet unknown. The data stem from a study of vaccination and CD4 T cells after COVID-19. CDR3 length: 15 amino acids. Trimming pared 3 bases from V and 1 base from J, leaving 11 bases between. Per germline, CDR1 KGHDR and CDR2 SFDVKD. Treatment of the sample: roughly 10-day PBMC culture with coronavirus spike peptide pools or control peptides (ViraFEST assay). The study sequenced cultured CD4+ T cell DNA using the Oncomine TCR Beta short-read assay. TCRdb re-analysed the PCR reads in MiXCR, keeping a single row per CDR3 protein. The sample lists roughly 17,000 distinct CDR3 sequences; around 80% were seen once.

The sample consisted of CD4+ T cells from blood, cultured in vitro, taken after SARS-CoV-2 vaccination. The rearrangement links TRBV24-1 to TRBJ2-5; D may be TRBD1 (5 bases). The clonotype was recovered from a human donor who received a COVID-19 vaccine. The CDR3 loop reads CATSDLLRGQETQYF. The CDR3 nucleotides read TGTGCCACCAGTGATCTGCTTAGGGGCCAAGAGACCCAGTACTTC.